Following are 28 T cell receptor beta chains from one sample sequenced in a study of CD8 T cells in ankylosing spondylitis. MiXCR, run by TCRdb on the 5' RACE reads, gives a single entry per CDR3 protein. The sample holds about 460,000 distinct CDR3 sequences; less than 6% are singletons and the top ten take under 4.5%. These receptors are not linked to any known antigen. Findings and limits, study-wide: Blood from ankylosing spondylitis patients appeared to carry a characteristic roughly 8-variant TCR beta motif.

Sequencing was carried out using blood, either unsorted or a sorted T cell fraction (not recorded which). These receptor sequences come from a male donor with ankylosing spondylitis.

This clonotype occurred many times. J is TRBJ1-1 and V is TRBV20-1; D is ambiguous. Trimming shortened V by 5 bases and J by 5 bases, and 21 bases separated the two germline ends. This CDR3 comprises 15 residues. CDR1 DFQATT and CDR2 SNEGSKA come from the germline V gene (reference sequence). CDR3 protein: CSAQSFRDQGTEAFF. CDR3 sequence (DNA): TGCAGTGCTCAATCCTTCCGGGATCAAGGAACTGAAGCTTTCTTT.

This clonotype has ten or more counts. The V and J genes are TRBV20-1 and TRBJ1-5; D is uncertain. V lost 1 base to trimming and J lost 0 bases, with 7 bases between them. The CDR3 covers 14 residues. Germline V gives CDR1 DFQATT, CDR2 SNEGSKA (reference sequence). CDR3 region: CSARVLDSNQPQHF. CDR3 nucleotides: TGCAGTGCTAGAGTACTGGATAGCAATCAGCCCCAGCATTTT.

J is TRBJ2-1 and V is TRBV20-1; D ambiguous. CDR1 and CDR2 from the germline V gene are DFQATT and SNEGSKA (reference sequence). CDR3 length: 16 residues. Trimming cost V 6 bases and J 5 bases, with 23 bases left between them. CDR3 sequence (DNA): TGCAGTGCCGACCGAGAGGTCGGGTCCGGGCACAATGAGCAGTTCTTC. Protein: CSADREVGSGHNEQFF.

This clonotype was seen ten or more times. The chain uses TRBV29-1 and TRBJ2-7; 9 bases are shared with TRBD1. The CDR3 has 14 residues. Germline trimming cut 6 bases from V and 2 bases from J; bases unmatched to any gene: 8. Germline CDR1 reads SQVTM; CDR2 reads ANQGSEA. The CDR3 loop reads CSVTGTGNPYEQYF. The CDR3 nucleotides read TGCAGCGTCACCGGGACAGGGAATCCCTACGAGCAGTACTTC.

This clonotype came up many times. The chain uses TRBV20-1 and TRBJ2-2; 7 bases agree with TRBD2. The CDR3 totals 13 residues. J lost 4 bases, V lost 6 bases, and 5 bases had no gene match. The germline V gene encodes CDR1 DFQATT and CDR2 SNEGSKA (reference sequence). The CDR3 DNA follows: TGCAGTGCCCTTAGCGGGCTCACCGGGGAGCTGTTTTTT. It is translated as CSALSGLTGELFF.

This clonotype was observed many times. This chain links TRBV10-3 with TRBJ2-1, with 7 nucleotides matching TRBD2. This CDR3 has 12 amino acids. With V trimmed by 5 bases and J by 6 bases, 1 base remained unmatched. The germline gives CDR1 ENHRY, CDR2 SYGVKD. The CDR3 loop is CAISWGGNEQFF. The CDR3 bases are TGTGCCATCAGTTGGGGGGGCAATGAGCAGTTCTTC.

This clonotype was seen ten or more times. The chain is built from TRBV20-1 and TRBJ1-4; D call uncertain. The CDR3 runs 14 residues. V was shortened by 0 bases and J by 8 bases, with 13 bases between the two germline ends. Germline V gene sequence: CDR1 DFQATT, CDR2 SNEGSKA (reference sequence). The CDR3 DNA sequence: TGCAGTGCTAGAGATTGGGCGGCGGGGGAAAAACTGTTTTTT. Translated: CSARDWAAGEKLFF.

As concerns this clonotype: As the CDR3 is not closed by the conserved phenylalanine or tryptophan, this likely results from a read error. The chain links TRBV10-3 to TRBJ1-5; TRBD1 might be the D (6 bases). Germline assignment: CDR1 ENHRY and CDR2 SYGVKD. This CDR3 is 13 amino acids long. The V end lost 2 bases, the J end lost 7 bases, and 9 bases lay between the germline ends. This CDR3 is CAISETGNQPQHL. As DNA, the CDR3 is TGTGCCATCAGTGAGACAGGGAACCAGCCCCAGCATCTT.

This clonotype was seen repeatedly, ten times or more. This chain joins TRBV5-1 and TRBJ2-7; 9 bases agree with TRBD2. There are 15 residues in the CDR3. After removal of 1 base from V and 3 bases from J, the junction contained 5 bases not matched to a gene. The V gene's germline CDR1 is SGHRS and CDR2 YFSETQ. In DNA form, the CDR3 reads TGCGCCAGCAGCTTGACTAGCGGGCGAAACTACGAGCAGTACTTC. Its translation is CASSLTSGRNYEQYF.

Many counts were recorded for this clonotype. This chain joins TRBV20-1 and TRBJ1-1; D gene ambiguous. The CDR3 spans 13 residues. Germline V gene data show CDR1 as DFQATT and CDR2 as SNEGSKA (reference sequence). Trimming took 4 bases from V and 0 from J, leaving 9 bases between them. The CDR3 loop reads CSAISEMNTEAFF. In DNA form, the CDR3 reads TGCAGTGCTATTTCCGAGATGAACACTGAAGCTTTCTTT.

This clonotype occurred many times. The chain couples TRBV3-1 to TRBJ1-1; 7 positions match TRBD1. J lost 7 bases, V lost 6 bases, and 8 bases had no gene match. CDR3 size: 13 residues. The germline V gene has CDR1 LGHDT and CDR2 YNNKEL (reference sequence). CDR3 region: CASRPGQWSEAFF. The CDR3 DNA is TGTGCCAGCAGGCCGGGACAGTGGAGTGAAGCTTTCTTT.

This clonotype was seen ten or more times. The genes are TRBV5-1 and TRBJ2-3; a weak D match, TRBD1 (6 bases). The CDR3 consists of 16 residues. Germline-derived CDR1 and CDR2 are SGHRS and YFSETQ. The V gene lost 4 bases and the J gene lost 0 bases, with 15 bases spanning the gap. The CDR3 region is CASSRGTVSSTDTQYF. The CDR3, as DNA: TGCGCCAGCAGCAGGGGGACGGTATCTAGCACAGATACGCAGTATTTT.

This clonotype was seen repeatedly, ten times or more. The DNA for the CDR3 is TGCGCCAGCAGCTTGGGACTAGCTAAGTTCTTC. This gives the protein CASSLGLAKFF. This chain joins TRBV5-1 and TRBJ2-1; 7 nucleotides agree with TRBD2. After removal of 0 bases from V and 14 bases from J, the junction contained 2 bases not matched to a gene. The germline gives CDR1 SGHRS, CDR2 YFSETQ. This CDR3 contains 11 residues.

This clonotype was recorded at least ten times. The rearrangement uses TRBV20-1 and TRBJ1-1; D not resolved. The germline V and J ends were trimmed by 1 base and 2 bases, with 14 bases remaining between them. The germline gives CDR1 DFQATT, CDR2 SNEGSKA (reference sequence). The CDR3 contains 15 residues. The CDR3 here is CSARAALTLNTEAFF. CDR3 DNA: TGCAGTGCTAGAGCAGCCCTAACCCTTAACACTGAAGCTTTCTTT.

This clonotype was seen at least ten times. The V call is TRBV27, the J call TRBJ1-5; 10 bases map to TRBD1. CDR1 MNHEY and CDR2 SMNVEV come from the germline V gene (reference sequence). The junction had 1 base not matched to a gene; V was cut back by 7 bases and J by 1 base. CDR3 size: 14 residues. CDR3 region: CASMGQGSNQPQHF. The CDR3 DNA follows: TGTGCCAGCATGGGACAGGGGAGCAATCAGCCCCAGCATTTT.

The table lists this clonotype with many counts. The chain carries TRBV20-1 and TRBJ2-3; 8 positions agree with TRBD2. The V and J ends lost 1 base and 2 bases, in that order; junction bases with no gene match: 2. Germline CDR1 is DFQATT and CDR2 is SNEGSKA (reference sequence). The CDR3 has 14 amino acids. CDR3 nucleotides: TGCAGTGCTAGAGCGGGAGGGTACACAGATACGCAGTATTTT. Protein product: CSARAGGYTDTQYF.

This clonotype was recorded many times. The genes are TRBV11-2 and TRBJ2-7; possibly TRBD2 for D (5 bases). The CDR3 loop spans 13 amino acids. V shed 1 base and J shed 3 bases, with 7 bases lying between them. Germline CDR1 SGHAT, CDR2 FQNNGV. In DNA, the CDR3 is TGTGCCAGCAGCTTAGTTAGCGTCTACGAGCAGTACTTC. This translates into CASSLVSVYEQYF.

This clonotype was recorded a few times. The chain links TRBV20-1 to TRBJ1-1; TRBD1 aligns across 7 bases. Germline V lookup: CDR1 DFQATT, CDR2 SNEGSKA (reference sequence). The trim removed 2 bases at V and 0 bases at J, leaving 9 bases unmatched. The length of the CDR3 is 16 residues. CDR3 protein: CSARKYRGRMNTEAFF. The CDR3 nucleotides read TGCAGTGCTAGAAAATACAGGGGCCGCATGAACACTGAAGCTTTCTTT.

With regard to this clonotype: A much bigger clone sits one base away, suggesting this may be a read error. Written as DNA, the CDR3 is TGCAGTGCTTCTTCCTGGAGCTCCTACAATGAGCAGTACTTC. Its translation: CSASSWSSYNEQYF. The chain links TRBV20-1 to TRBJ2-1; no clear D gene. The better agreement between TRBJ2-7 and the DNA end casts doubt on the J call. The CDR3 contains 14 residues. CDR1 is DFQATT, CDR2 SNEGSKA, per germline (reference sequence).

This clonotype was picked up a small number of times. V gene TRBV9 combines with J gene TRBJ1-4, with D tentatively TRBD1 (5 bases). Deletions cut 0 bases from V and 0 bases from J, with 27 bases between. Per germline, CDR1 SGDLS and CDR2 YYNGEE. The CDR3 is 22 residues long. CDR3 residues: CASSVGPGGLGAQVATNEKLFF. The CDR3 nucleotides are TGTGCCAGCAGCGTAGGTCCCGGCGGTCTCGGGGCCCAGGTCGCAACTAATGAAAAACTGTTTTTT. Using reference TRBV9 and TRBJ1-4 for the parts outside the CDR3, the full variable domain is DSGVTQTPKHLITATGQRVTLRCSPRSGDLSVYWYQQSLDQGLQFLIQYYNGEERAKGNILERFSAQQFPDLHSELNLSSLELGDSALYFCASSVGPGGLGAQVATNEKLFFGSGTQLSVL.

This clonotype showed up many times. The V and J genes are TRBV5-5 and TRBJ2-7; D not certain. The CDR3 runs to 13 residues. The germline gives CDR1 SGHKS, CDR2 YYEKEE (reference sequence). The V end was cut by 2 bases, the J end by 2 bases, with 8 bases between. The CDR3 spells CASSLVTTYEQYF. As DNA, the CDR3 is TGTGCCAGCAGCTTAGTCACTACCTACGAGCAGTACTTC.

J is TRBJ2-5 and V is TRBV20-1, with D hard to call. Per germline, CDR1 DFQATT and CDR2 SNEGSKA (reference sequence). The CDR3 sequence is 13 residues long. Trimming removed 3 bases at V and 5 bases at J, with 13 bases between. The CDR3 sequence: CSASLPGPETQYF. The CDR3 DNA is TGCAGTGCTAGCCTACCCGGGCCCGAGACCCAGTACTTC.

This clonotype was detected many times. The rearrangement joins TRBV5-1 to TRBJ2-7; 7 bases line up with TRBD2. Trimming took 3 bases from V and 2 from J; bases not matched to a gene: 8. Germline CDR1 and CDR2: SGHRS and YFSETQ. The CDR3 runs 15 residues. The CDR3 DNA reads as TGCGCCAGCAGCTCGGGACCGCGGGGGACCTACGAGCAGTACTTC. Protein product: CASSSGPRGTYEQYF.

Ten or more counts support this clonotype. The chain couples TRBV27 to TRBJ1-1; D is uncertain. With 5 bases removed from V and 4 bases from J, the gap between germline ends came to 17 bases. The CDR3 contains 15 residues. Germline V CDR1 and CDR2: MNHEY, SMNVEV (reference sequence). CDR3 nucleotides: TGTGCCAGCAGTACCCGTCCCCGCGGCCTCACTGAAGCTTTCTTT. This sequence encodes CASSTRPRGLTEAFF.

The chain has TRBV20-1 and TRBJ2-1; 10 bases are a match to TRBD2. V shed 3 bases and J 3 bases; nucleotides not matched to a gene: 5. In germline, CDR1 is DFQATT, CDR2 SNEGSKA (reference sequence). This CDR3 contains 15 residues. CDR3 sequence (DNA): TGCAGTGCTAGCCTAGCGGGAGTACTCTACAATGAGCAGTTCTTC. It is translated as CSASLAGVLYNEQFF.

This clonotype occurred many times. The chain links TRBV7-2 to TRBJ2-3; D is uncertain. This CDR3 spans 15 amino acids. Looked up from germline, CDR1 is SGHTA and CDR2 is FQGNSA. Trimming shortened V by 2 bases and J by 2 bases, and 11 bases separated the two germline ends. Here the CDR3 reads CASSLMGIPTDTQYF. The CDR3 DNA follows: TGTGCCAGCAGCTTAATGGGGATACCCACAGATACGCAGTATTTT.

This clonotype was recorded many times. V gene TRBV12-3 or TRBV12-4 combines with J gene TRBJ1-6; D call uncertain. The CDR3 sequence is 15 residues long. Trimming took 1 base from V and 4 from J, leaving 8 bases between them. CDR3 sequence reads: CASSLGEVYNSPLHF. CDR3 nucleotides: TGTGCCAGCAGTTTAGGGGAAGTGTATAATTCACCCCTCCACTTT.

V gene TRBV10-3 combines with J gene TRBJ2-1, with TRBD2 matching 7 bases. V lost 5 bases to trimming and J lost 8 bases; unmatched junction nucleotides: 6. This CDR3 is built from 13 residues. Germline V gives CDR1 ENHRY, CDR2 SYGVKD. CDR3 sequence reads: CAISRDYNYEQFF. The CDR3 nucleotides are TGTGCCATCAGTCGGGACTACAACTATGAGCAGTTCTTC.